The clone carrying this T cell receptor beta chain was counted only a few times. No antigen is known for it. TCRdb itself ran the 5' RACE reads through MiXCR, one entry per CDR3 protein. The table lists a few hundred thousand distinct CDR3 sequences, 7.5% to 10% of them singletons. This entry belongs to a study of identical twins. Study observations and caveats: Sharing of beta out-of-frame sequences by twins showed a weaker excess. Abundant beta clonotypes from cord blood had fewer insertions, unlike memory repertoires, which showed none. Instead of following the same donors, the conclusions were based on cross-sectional statistical analysis.

These sequences were also reported in another study, on yellow fever vaccine responses in identical twins.

The TCR sequence derives from a woman aged 18-35 years in good health. The sequenced sample consisted of PBMCs.

The CDR3 reads CSVEDGDRPYGYTF. The DNA for the CDR3 is TGCAGCGTTGAAGATGGGGACAGGCCCTATGGCTACACCTTC. J is TRBJ1-2 and V is TRBV29-1, with 8 nucleotides matching TRBD1. The V gene end was trimmed by 0 bases and the J gene end by 4 bases; junction bases not matched to a gene: 4. The CDR3 sequence is 14 residues long. Germline CDR1 is SQVTM and CDR2 is ANQGSEA. Supplemented by reference TRBV29-1 and TRBJ1-2, the full variable domain reads SAVISQKPSRDICQRGTSLTIQCQVDSQVTMMFWYRQQPGQSLTLIATANQGSEATYESGFVIDKFPISRPNLTFSTLTVSNMSPEDSSIYLCSVEDGDRPYGYTFGSGTRLTVV.